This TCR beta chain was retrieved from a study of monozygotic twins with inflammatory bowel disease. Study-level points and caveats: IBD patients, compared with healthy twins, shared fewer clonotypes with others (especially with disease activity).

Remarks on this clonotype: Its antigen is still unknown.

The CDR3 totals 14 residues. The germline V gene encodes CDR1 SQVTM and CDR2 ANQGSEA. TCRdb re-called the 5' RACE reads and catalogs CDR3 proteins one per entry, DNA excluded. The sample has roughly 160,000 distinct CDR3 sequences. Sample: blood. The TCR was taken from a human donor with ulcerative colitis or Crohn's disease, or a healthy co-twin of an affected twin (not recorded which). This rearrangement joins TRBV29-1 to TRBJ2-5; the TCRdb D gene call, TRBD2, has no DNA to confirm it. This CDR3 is CSVELAGYQETQYF.